Presented here are 18 T cell receptor beta chains from one specimen sequenced in a study of T cells expressing NK-cell markers. TCRdb reprocessed the 5' RACE reads, keeping one entry per CDR3 protein, no DNA. The sample has a few hundred thousand distinct CDR3 sequences, and its top ten clones hold 0.39%. The sample was blood T cells: a sorted CD56 or NKG2C T cell subset, CD4+ or CD8+ T cells, or bulk PBMC T cells (not recorded which). All receptors come from a man between 18 and 35 years old in good health.

This chain uses TRBV11-2 with TRBJ2-1; TCRdb designates TRBD1, a call that cannot be tested without DNA. This CDR3 contains 15 residues. The V gene's germline CDR1 is SGHAT and CDR2 FQNNGV. The CDR3 here is CASKGTRIKYNEQFF.

The chain uses TRBV5-6 and TRBJ2-1; the TCRdb D gene call, TRBD2, has no DNA to confirm it. This CDR3 is 16 amino acids long. CDR1 is SGHDT, CDR2 YYEEEE, per germline. This CDR3 is CASSFSPGAMRNEQFF.

The V gene is TRBV12-3 or TRBV12-4, the J gene TRBJ2-2; lacking DNA, the TRBD1 call made by TCRdb goes unchecked. This CDR3 region has 14 residues. The CDR3 sequence: CASSLRSGAGELFF.

This sequence joins TRBV12-3 or TRBV12-4 and TRBJ1-1; TCRdb names TRBD1, which stays unverified in the absence of DNA. The CDR3 sequence is 16 residues long. The chain's CDR3 is CASRQRTEVLRTGAFF.

V is TRBV18 and J is TRBJ1-1. The CDR3 consists of 16 residues. Germline loops: CDR1 KGHSH, CDR2 LQKENI. CDR3 amino acids: CASSPLRISMNTEAFF.

V and J are TRBV11-2 and TRBJ2-7; TCRdb lists TRBD1, though no DNA is available to test this call. Germline CDR1 is SGHAT and CDR2 is FQNNGV. This CDR3 has 14 amino acids. The CDR3 loop is CASSSITQGFEQYF.

This chain uses TRBV5-1 with TRBJ1-5; TCRdb names TRBD1, which stays unverified in the absence of DNA. Germline V gives CDR1 SGHRS, CDR2 YFSETQ. The CDR3 has 14 residues. CDR3 loop: CASSLAGVEQPQHF. Filled out from reference TRBV5-1 and TRBJ1-5, the complete variable domain reads KAGVTQTPRYLIKTRGQQVTLSCSPISGHRSVSWYQQTPGQGLQFLFEYFSETQRNKGNFPGRFSGRQFSNSRSEMNVSTLELGDSALYLCASSLAGVEQPQHFGDGTRLSIL.

This chain links TRBV12-3 or TRBV12-4 with TRBJ2-6; as DNA is missing, the TRBD1 call by TCRdb cannot be tested. The CDR3 runs 15 residues. The CDR3 reads CASGAVHSGANVLTF.

The chain employs TRBV14 and TRBJ2-1; TCRdb designates TRBD2, a call that cannot be tested without DNA. This CDR3 contains 17 residues. The germline gives CDR1 SGHDN, CDR2 FVKESK. The chain's CDR3 is CASSRNIGLAGADEQFF. The full variable domain, completed using reference TRBV14 and TRBJ2-1, is EAGVTQFPSHSVIEKGQTVTLRCDPISGHDNLYWYRRVMGKEIKFLLHFVKESKQDESGMPNNRFLAERTGGTYSTLKVQPAELEDSGVYFCASSRNIGLAGADEQFFGPGTRLTVL.

The chain uses TRBV20-1 and TRBJ2-7; TCRdb outputs TRBD1, but without DNA this stays unchecked. This CDR3 has 12 amino acids. The germline V gene encodes CDR1 DFQATT and CDR2 SNEGSKA (reference sequence). The CDR3 spells CSASQGSYEQYF.

V usage is TRBV20-1 and J usage is TRBJ1-5; absent DNA, TCRdb's TRBD1 call cannot be checked. CDR1 and CDR2 from the germline V gene are DFQATT and SNEGSKA (reference sequence). This CDR3 has 15 residues. The chain's CDR3 is CSALRDRGFNQPQHF.

J is TRBJ2-5 and V is TRBV2; with no DNA, the TCRdb D assignment of TRBD1 cannot be verified. CDR3 length: 14 residues. CDR1 and CDR2 (germline): SNHLY, FYNNEI. This CDR3 is CASAGQGAGETQYF.

The chain combines TRBV12-5 with TRBJ2-3; the D call from TCRdb, TRBD1, cannot be confirmed without DNA. The CDR3 totals 16 residues. Looked up from germline, CDR1 is LGHNT and CDR2 is FRNRAP. Here the CDR3 reads CASGSHGTASTDTQYF.

The chain employs TRBV5-6 and TRBJ2-5. This CDR3 has 14 amino acids. CDR1 SGHDT and CDR2 YYEEEE come from the germline V gene. The CDR3 here is CASSLWVDRETQYF. Looking up the rest from reference TRBV5-6 and TRBJ2-5 gives the full variable domain: DAGVTQSPTHLIKTRGQQVTLRCSPKSGHDTVSWYQQALGQGPQFIFQYYEEEERQRGNFPDRFSGHQFPNYSSELNVNALLLGDSALYLCASSLWVDRETQYFGPGTRLLVL.

The chain carries TRBV4-2 and TRBJ1-2; TCRdb indicates TRBD1, and absent DNA this call remains unverified. This CDR3 region has 15 residues. Germline CDR1 is LGHNA and CDR2 is YNFKEQ. The CDR3 reads CASSQDVPGFMGYTF.

The chain links TRBV12-3 or TRBV12-4 to TRBJ1-5; TCRdb's D gene call, TRBD1, goes unchecked for lack of DNA. CDR3 length: 13 residues. The CDR3 here is CASREAGGQPQHF.

The chain links TRBV20-1 to TRBJ1-1. Germline CDR1 and CDR2: DFQATT and SNEGSKA (reference sequence). This CDR3 comprises 13 residues. CDR3 residues: CSAAGTMNTEAFF.

The chain combines TRBV5-4 with TRBJ2-1; TCRdb outputs TRBD1, but without DNA this stays unchecked. From germline, CDR1 is SGHNT and CDR2 YYREEE (reference sequence). The CDR3 covers 17 residues. The CDR3 protein is CASRPLFRGAGNNEQFF.